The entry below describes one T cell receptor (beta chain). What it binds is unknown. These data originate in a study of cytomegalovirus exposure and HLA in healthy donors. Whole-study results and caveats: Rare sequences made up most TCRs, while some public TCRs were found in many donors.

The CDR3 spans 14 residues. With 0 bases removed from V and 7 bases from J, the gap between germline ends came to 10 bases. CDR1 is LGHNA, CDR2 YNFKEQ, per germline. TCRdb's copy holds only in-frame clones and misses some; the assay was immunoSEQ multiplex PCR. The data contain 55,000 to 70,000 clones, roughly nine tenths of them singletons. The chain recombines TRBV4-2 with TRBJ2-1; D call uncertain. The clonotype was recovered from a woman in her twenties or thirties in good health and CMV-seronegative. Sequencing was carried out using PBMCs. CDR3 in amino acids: CASSQDQPGNEQFF. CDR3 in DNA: TGTGCCAGCAGCCAAGATCAACCCGGGAATGAGCAGTTCTTC.